One sample yielded the 16 T cell receptor beta chains listed below, sequenced in a study of T cells in Graves' hyperthyroidism and ophthalmopathy. RNA transcripts served as the template for amplifying TCR beta CDR3 regions. HTBI primers were employed in a first-round RT-PCR of the TCR CDR3. TCRdb reprocessed the multiplex PCR reads via MiXCR and lists one record per CDR3 protein. The table records 600,000 or so distinct CDR3 sequences, around 15% of them present only once. The sample comprised blood. The source is a young woman with Graves' hyperthyroidism.

This clonotype has a count of ten or more. This sequence joins TRBV9 and TRBJ2-5, with 9 bases lining up with TRBD2. After removal of 0 bases from V and 2 bases from J, the junction contained 8 bases not matched to a gene. This CDR3 is built from 17 residues. CDR1 and CDR2 from the germline V gene are SGDLS and YYNGEE. CDR3 sequence reads: CASSVGGGRAFQETQYF. The CDR3 nucleotides are TGTGCCAGCAGCGTAGGAGGCGGGAGGGCATTTCAAGAGACCCAGTACTTC.

This clonotype was counted many times. This chain links TRBV28 with TRBJ2-1, with 7 positions matching TRBD2. Germline lookup yields CDR1 MDHEN and CDR2 SYDVKM. The V gene end was trimmed by 2 bases and the J gene end by 7 bases; junction bases not matched to a gene: 8. The CDR3 is made up of 15 amino acids. The DNA of the CDR3 is TGTGCCAGCAGTTTACTTGTGGGGGGGGTGAATGAGCAGTTCTTC. Protein product: CASSLLVGGVNEQFF.

This clonotype was counted at least ten times. The chain is built from TRBV7-2 and TRBJ2-5; possibly TRBD1 for D (6 bases). Germline V gene lookup returns CDR1 SGHTA and CDR2 FQGNSA. Deletions cut 1 base from V and 5 bases from J, with 8 bases between. The CDR3 has 13 amino acids. The CDR3 loop reads CASSLDQGETQYF. CDR3 in DNA: TGTGCCAGCAGCTTAGACCAGGGGGAGACCCAGTACTTC.

Notes on this clonotype: This clone may be a read error of a much larger clone one base away. The V gene is TRBV7-2, the J gene TRBJ2-7, with 12 bases lining up with TRBD2. Per germline, CDR1 SGHTA and CDR2 FQGNSA. Trimming removed 4 bases from V and 2 bases from J; junction bases left unmatched: 3. The CDR3 runs to 15 residues. CDR3 coding DNA: TGTGCCAGCAGCTCCCGGACTAGCGGGGCCTACGAGCAGTACTTC. Translation: CASSSRTSGAYEQYF. The full variable domain, completed using reference TRBV7-2 and TRBJ2-7, is GAGVSQSPSNKVTEKGKDVELRCDPISGHTALYWYRQSLGQGLEFLIYFQGNSAPDKSGLPSDRFSAERTGGSVSTLTIQRTQQEDSAVYLCASSSRTSGAYEQYFGPGTRLTVT.

This clonotype has just a few counts. The chain is built from TRBV4-2 and TRBJ2-7, with a weak D call TRBD1 (6 bases). Germline loops: CDR1 LGHNA, CDR2 YNFKEQ. Trimming removed 1 base from V and 2 bases from J, with 12 bases in between. The CDR3 runs 15 residues. CDR3 loop: CASSQVRDNPYEQYF. DNA for the CDR3: TGTGCCAGCAGCCAAGTCCGGGACAACCCCTACGAGCAGTACTTC.

This clonotype occurred many times. This rearrangement joins TRBV11-2 to TRBJ2-5; D is possibly TRBD2 (6 bases). The length of the CDR3 is 14 residues. V lost 2 bases to trimming and J lost 5 bases, with 12 bases between them. In germline, CDR1 is SGHAT, CDR2 FQNNGV. CDR3 region: CASSLQVAGETQYF. The CDR3 bases are TGTGCCAGCAGCTTACAGGTGGCGGGGGAGACCCAGTACTTC. The whole variable domain, remainder taken from reference TRBV11-2 and TRBJ2-5, is EAGVAQSPRYKIIEKRQSVAFWCNPISGHATLYWYQQILGQGPKLLIQFQNNGVVDDSQLPKDRFSAERLKGVDSTLKIQPAKLEDSAVYLCASSLQVAGETQYFGPGTRLLVL.

The chain has TRBV7-2 and TRBJ2-1, with 13 bases that match TRBD2. This CDR3 spans 12 amino acids. The V gene end was trimmed by 6 bases and the J gene end by 12 bases; junction bases not matched to a gene: 2. Per germline, CDR1 SGHTA and CDR2 FQGNSA. CDR3 region: CASRLAGGRQFF. CDR3 in DNA: TGTGCCAGCAGACTAGCGGGAGGGCGGCAGTTCTTC.

This clonotype was counted many times. The chain recombines TRBV2 with TRBJ2-5, with 10 nucleotides matching TRBD2. J was trimmed by 7 bases and V by 2 bases; bases with no gene match: 7. There are 15 residues in the CDR3. Germline lookup yields CDR1 SNHLY and CDR2 FYNNEI. CDR3 residues: CASSERLAGAGTQYF. The CDR3 nucleotides are TGTGCCAGCAGTGAACGTCTAGCGGGGGCCGGGACCCAGTACTTC. Filled out from reference TRBV2 and TRBJ2-5, the complete variable domain reads EPEVTQTPSHQVTQMGQEVILRCVPISNHLYFYWYRQILGQKVEFLVSFYNNEISEKSEIFDDQFSVERPDGSNFTLKIRSTKLEDSAMYFCASSERLAGAGTQYFGPGTRLLVL.

V is TRBV5-4 and J is TRBJ1-5; D unclear. Per germline, CDR1 SGHNT and CDR2 YYREEE (reference sequence). V dropped 3 bases and J dropped 3 bases, with 13 bases sitting between them. The CDR3 extends over 15 amino acids. DNA for the CDR3: TGTGCCAGCAGCTCCGGAGGCCTGCTCAATCAGCCCCAGCATTTT. Protein sequence: CASSSGGLLNQPQHF.

The J gene is TRBJ2-7, the V gene TRBV2, with 11 bases that match TRBD2. Trimming at V came to 4 bases and at J to 5 bases, leaving 10 bases not matched to a gene. From germline, CDR1 is SNHLY and CDR2 FYNNEI. The CDR3 contains 16 residues. CDR3 nucleotide sequence: TGTGCCAGCAGTGGGTCGTTGACTAGCGGGATCCACGAGCAGTACTTC. Translated, it gives CASSGSLTSGIHEQYF.

This clonotype occurred a few times. V usage is TRBV7-2 and J usage is TRBJ2-4; no firm D call. CDR1 and CDR2 from the germline V gene are SGHTA and FQGNSA. Trimming shortened V by 5 bases and J by 1 base, and 15 bases separated the two germline ends. CDR3 length: 16 residues. CDR3 amino acids: CASSNSAFRAKNIQYF. The CDR3 DNA reads as TGTGCCAGCAGCAATTCAGCGTTTAGGGCCAAAAACATTCAGTACTTC.

The V and J genes are TRBV4-1 and TRBJ1-5; possible D gene TRBD1, 5 bases. Germline lookup yields CDR1 MGHRA and CDR2 YSYEKL. The CDR3 contains 16 residues. V was shortened by 4 bases and J by 3 bases, with 16 bases between the two germline ends. The chain's CDR3 is CASSRITGGFNQPQHF. The CDR3 DNA is TGCGCCAGCAGCCGAATAACTGGGGGTTTCAATCAGCCCCAGCATTTT.

This clonotype was counted a few times. The chain employs TRBV19 and TRBJ2-3; D is unclear. Germline-derived CDR1 and CDR2 are LNHDA and SQIVND (reference sequence). The V end was cut by 3 bases, the J end by 4 bases, with 11 bases between. The CDR3 is 14 residues long. CDR3 amino acids: CASSIVTEADTQYF. The CDR3 coding sequence is TGTGCCAGTAGTATCGTAACCGAAGCAGATACGCAGTATTTT.

This clonotype appeared many times. The gene calls are TRBV2 and TRBJ2-3; no clear D. The CDR3 runs to 17 residues. Germline V lookup: CDR1 SNHLY, CDR2 FYNNEI. Trimming shortened V by 7 bases and J by 1 base, and 21 bases separated the two germline ends. The CDR3 nucleotides read TGTGCCAGCAACAAGCTACGGGTTGTGACCCGCACAGATACGCAGTATTTT. Translated: CASNKLRVVTRTDTQYF.

This clonotype was seen repeatedly, ten times or more. The CDR3 sequence is CASSLEGPEQFF. The CDR3 DNA is TGTGCCAGCAGTTTAGAGGGACCCGAGCAGTTCTTC. The chain couples TRBV28 to TRBJ2-1; possibly TRBD1 or TRBD2 for D (5 bases each). Per the germline V gene, CDR1 is MDHEN and CDR2 is SYDVKM. V was shortened by 2 bases and J by 10 bases, with 9 bases between the two germline ends. The CDR3 runs 12 residues.

The chain links TRBV6-4 to TRBJ1-2, with D tentatively TRBD1 (5 bases). The germline V and J ends were trimmed by 0 bases and 5 bases, with 7 bases remaining between them. Germline CDR1 and CDR2: MRHNA and SNTAGT. The CDR3 is 13 residues long. Written as DNA, the CDR3 is TGTGCCAGCAGTGACTCACCAGGGTATGGCTACACCTTC. This encodes CASSDSPGYGYTF.